This TCR beta chain was identified in a study of response to subunit inactivated influenza vaccine. Study results and limitations: It was suggested by the authors that few new T cells are recruited by each seasonal influenza vaccination.

The sample holds a few counts of this clonotype. The target antigen is unknown. Germline CDR1 and CDR2: SGHTA and FQGNSA. The CDR3 runs 14 residues. The V end was cut by 0 bases, the J end by 4 bases, with 9 bases between. TCRdb called the RT-PCR reads again in MiXCR, with one record for every CDR3 protein. The repertoire holds approximately 230,000 distinct CDR3 sequences, with more than 10% as singletons. The chain joins TRBV7-2 to TRBJ2-5; D not certain. The receptor comes from a man aged 50 to 59 who received an inactivated influenza vaccine. The source was non-naive T cells sorted from PBMCs, collected approximately 15 days before vaccination. The CDR3 DNA follows: TGTGCCAGCAGCTTAGCATCGCTAGGAGAGACCCAGTACTTC. As protein: CASSLASLGETQYF.